This T cell receptor beta chain was captured in a study of blood T cell repertoires in COVID-19. On the study more broadly: Sites in the United States, Italy and Spain provided acute and convalescent COVID-19 samples. In each case, the material was cDNA or gDNA derived from T cells, B-cell-depleted T cells, or PBMCs.

This clone has more than one count but fewer than ten. CDR3 size: 15 residues. Trimming removed 6 bases from V and 0 bases from J, with 14 bases in between. In germline, CDR1 is ENHRY, CDR2 SYGVKD. Per the original methods: The authors estimated nucleated cell counts from reference gene primer amplification. TCRdb's copy holds only in-frame clones and misses some; the assay was immunoSEQ multiplex PCR. The D gene and trimming were derived from the DNA, and the V and J assignments and clone size from that table. The table shows 90,000 to 150,000 clones, with around 85% occurring only once. This sequence originates from a man aged 65 to 85 who had recovered from COVID-19. Sequenced input: peripheral blood. The gene calls are TRBV10-3 and TRBJ1-1; D is possibly TRBD1 (6 bases). The CDR3 DNA is TGTGCCATCAGAGAAGATGACAGGCTGAACACTGAAGCTTTCTTT. Protein sequence: CAIREDDRLNTEAFF.